The rows below give T cell receptor beta chains drawn from one sample of a study of beta chain features in type 1 diabetes. The table came from immunoSEQ multiplex PCR; TCRdb's copy has only in-frame clones and leaves some out. The sample shows 900,000 or so clones, 17% of them seen only once. Sequences were obtained from naive CD4+ T cells from blood. These receptors were collected from a woman between 18 and 30 years old in good health. CDR3s include the opening cysteine and the closing phenylalanine or tryptophan. A D gene is named only where the DNA matches it firmly. Clone size is stated in some rows and not others, as once, few, many or a class when expanded.

J gene,V gene,clone size,D gene,CDR3 DNA,CDR3 protein
TRBJ2-1,TRBV6-5,few,.,TGTGCCAGCAGGGCAGCCCCCGGGGCGGCGGAGTTCTTC,CASRAAPGAAEFF
TRBJ1-1,TRBV7-2,.,.,TGTGCCAGCAGCGCATCCGGGAGGCTCACGAACACTGAAGCTTTCTTT,CASSASGRLTNTEAFF
TRBJ1-2,TRBV18,.,TRBD1,TGTGCCAGCTCACCGGGGACAGGGGCCTACTATGGCTACACCTTC,CASSPGTGAYYGYTF
TRBJ1-5,TRBV4-3,few,TRBD1,TGCGCCAGCAGCCAAGGTATAGGGGGCGGACAGCCCCAGCATTTT,CASSQGIGGGQPQHF
TRBJ2-1,TRBV7-2,.,TRBD1,TGTGCCAGCAGCTTAGATGGGACAGGGGCGCGCAATGAGCAGTTCTTC,CASSLDGTGARNEQFF
TRBJ2-7,TRBV7-2,.,.,TGTGCCAGCAGCTTCCGGACAAACTCCTACGAGCAGTACTTC,CASSFRTNSYEQYF
TRBJ1-2,TRBV28,.,.,TGTGCCAGCAGCCGTTATGGCTACACCTTC,CASSRYGYTF
TRBJ2-7,TRBV10-3,few,.,TGTGCCATCAGTGGCCATGGTTTCGACGAGCAGTACTTC,CAISGHGFDEQYF
TRBJ2-1,TRBV6-6,.,TRBD2,TGTGCCAGCAGTTACCTGGCGGGAGGGTCCTACAATGAGCAGTTCTTC,CASSYLAGGSYNEQFF
TRBJ1-3,TRBV7-9,.,.,TGTGCCAGCAGCTTATTCCGGGGTCTTCTCTCTGGAAACACCATATATTTT,CASSLFRGLLSGNTIYF
TRBJ2-5,TRBV28,few,TRBD1,TGTGCCAGCAGTATCCCGACAGGGGGCCGCGAGACCCAGTACTTC,CASSIPTGGRETQYF
TRBJ2-7,TRBV7-2,.,TRBD2,TGTGCCAGCAGCTTGTACTACGGACTAGCGGGAGACTACGAGCAGTACTTC,CASSLYYGLAGDYEQYF
TRBJ2-7,TRBV6-1,few,TRBD1,TGTGCCAGCAGTGAACAACACAGGGGAACGCTATCCTACGAGCAGTACTTC,CASSEQHRGTLSYEQYF
TRBJ1-5,TRBV7-7,few,.,TGTGCTAGCAGGACGGCGCTTCGGGAGCCCCAGCATTTT,CASRTALREPQHF
TRBJ1-5,TRBV29-1,.,.,TGCAGCGTTCGGGAGGGTAATCAGCCCCAGCATTTT,CSVREGNQPQHF
TRBJ2-5,TRBV6-6,few,.,TGTGCCAGCAGCCAACTAGAAAAAGAGACCCAGTACTTC,CASSQLEKETQYF
TRBJ1-2,TRBV19,few,.,TGTGCCAGTAGTATTGACAGCCTCGCTAACTATGGCTACACCTTC,CASSIDSLANYGYTF
TRBJ2-7,TRBV10-2,.,.,TGCGCCAGCAGTGAGAGGGAGCGGACGACCTACGAGCAGTACTTC,CASSERERTTYEQYF
TRBJ2-1,TRBV5-1,.,TRBD2,TGCGCCAGCAGCTCACTAGCGGGAGATATGAATGAGCAGTTCTTC,CASSSLAGDMNEQFF
TRBJ1-1,TRBV5-4,.,.,TGTGCCAGCAGCTGGGGAGCTAACACTGAAGCTTTCTTT,CASSWGANTEAFF
TRBJ2-1,TRBV19,few,.,TGTGCCAGTAGTATAGGTTCGGGACAACTGTACAATGAGCAGTTCTTC,CASSIGSGQLYNEQFF
TRBJ2-3,TRBV13,few,.,TGTGCCAGCAGCTTAAAGGGGAAACCATTCCTAGATACGCAGTATTTT,CASSLKGKPFLDTQYF
TRBJ1-6,TRBV4-3,.,.,TGCGCCAGCAGCCAAGAACCAGGAATACCAGACCTCCACTTT,CASSQEPGIPDLHF
TRBJ2-1,TRBV29-1,few,.,TGCAGCGTAGCCCAGAGAGGCTCCTACAATGAGCAGTTCTTC,CSVAQRGSYNEQFF
TRBJ1-2,TRBV7-2,few,TRBD1,TGTGCCAGCAGCTTCCAGGGGGGCTATGGCTACACCTTC,CASSFQGGYGYTF
TRBJ2-3,TRBV19,.,.,TGTGCCAGTAGTAAGGGGCCAAAAGTGACAGATACGCAGTATTTT,CASSKGPKVTDTQYF
TRBJ2-6,TRBV6-5,few,.,TGTGCCAGCAGTTACTCGGGCGGGGCCAACGTCCTGACTTTC,CASSYSGGANVLTF
TRBJ2-7,TRBV10-3,.,TRBD2,TGTGCCATCAGTGGAACCAGTAGCGGGAGGGCCCACTACGAGCAGTACTTC,CAISGTSSGRAHYEQYF
TRBJ2-3,TRBV18,.,TRBD2,TGTGCCAGCTCTGCTACGGGAGGTGCAGATACGCAGTATTTT,CASSATGGADTQYF
TRBJ1-2,TRBV11-2,few,TRBD1,TGTGCCAGCAGCTCCCTCCTGGGGACAGCGGGGAACTATGGCTACACCTTC,CASSSLLGTAGNYGYTF
TRBJ1-2,TRBV25-1,.,.,TGTGCCAGCAGTGAATACAGAAACTATGGCTACACCTTC,CASSEYRNYGYTF
TRBJ2-2,TRBV28,.,TRBD1,TGTGCCAGCAGAAAGACGCACAGGGGTGGGGAGCTGTTTTTT,CASRKTHRGGELFF
TRBJ1-2,TRBV9,.,.,TGTGCCAGCAGCTCGGACAGCTATGGCTACACCTTC,CASSSDSYGYTF
TRBJ1-3,TRBV6-6,few,.,TGTGCCAGCAGTACAGGTGCAGGAAACACCATATATTTT,CASSTGAGNTIYF
TRBJ2-7,TRBV7-8,few,TRBD2,TGTGCCAGCAGCTTAGAAGGGACTAGCGGCTTAGGTCTTTACGAGCAGTACTTC,CASSLEGTSGLGLYEQYF
TRBJ2-7,TRBV6-5,.,TRBD2,TGTGCCAGCAGTTACAATCCTAGCGGTTCCTACGAGCAGTACTTC,CASSYNPSGSYEQYF
TRBJ1-4,TRBV5-4,few,TRBD1,TGTGCCAGCAGTTCGAGTCGACAGGGCCATGAAAAACTGTTTTTT,CASSSSRQGHEKLFF
TRBJ2-7,TRBV6-5,few,TRBD2,TGTGCCAGCAGTTACTCGAATAGCGGGAGCTACGAGCAGTACTTC,CASSYSNSGSYEQYF
TRBJ1-2,TRBV6-5,.,.,TGTGCCAGCAGTCTACTACAGGGCGGTGGCTACACCTTC,CASSLLQGGGYTF
TRBJ2-7,TRBV9,.,TRBD2,TGTGCCAGCAGCCCAGGACTAGCCTCGTACGAGCAGTACTTC,CASSPGLASYEQYF
TRBJ2-5,TRBV5-6,few,TRBD1,TGTGCCAGCAGCTTAATCCGGACAGGGCAAGAGACCCAGTACTTC,CASSLIRTGQETQYF
TRBJ2-1,TRBV7-9,few,.,TGTGCCAGCAGCCCACCCCCCGGGCGGGGCTCCTACAATGAGCAGTTCTTC,CASSPPPGRGSYNEQFF
TRBJ2-1,TRBV18,.,TRBD2,TGTGCCAGCTCACCGCTCCCCGGGACGGGAGGGCAAAGGGATGAGCAGTTCTTC,CASSPLPGTGGQRDEQFF
TRBJ2-5,TRBV29-1,few,.,TGCAGCGGCGTGGGGGGATGGGAGACCCAGTACTTC,CSGVGGWETQYF
TRBJ1-6,TRBV15,.,.,TGTGCCACCAGCCCTCACGGGGGAGGTCGTTATAATTCACCCCTCCACTTT,CATSPHGGGRYNSPLHF
TRBJ2-7,TRBV6-5,.,TRBD2,TGTGCCAGCAGTTACATGCGGGAGGCACCCTACGAGCAGTACTTC,CASSYMREAPYEQYF
TRBJ2-1,TRBV14,.,TRBD2,TGTGCCAGCAGCCAAGATGTGCTAGCGGACAATGAGCAGTTCTTC,CASSQDVLADNEQFF
TRBJ2-6,TRBV11-2,few,.,TGTGCCAGCAGCTTCACCTCTGGGGCCAACGTCCTGACTTTC,CASSFTSGANVLTF
TRBJ2-7,TRBV4-2,.,.,TGTGCCAGCAGCCAAGATTTCCTCTACGAGCAGTACTTC,CASSQDFLYEQYF
TRBJ2-1,TRBV7-3,.,TRBD2,TGTGCCAGCAGCGCACGAGCGGGAGAGGGCTACAATGAGCAGTTCTTC,CASSARAGEGYNEQFF
TRBJ1-2,TRBV6-5,.,.,TGTGCCATCGCAAACGGTCATGGCTACACCTTC,CAIANGHGYTF
TRBJ2-7,TRBV7-7,few,TRBD1,TGTGCTAGCAGCTTGGGACAGGGGTCCGACCGGCAGTACTTC,CASSLGQGSDRQYF
TRBJ2-2,TRBV10-3,few,.,TGTGCCATCAGTGGAATAGGGGGACGGTCCGGGGAGCTGTTTTTT,CAISGIGGRSGELFF